This record concerns one TCR beta chain sequence. Its cognate antigen has yet to be identified. Base qualities are not provided; no much larger clone lies one nucleotide away. V is clipped by 1 base and J by 5 bases, and the sequence between their germline boundaries is 5 bases long. The CDR1 and CDR2 encoded by the germline V gene are KGHSH and LQKENI. The CDR3 spans 12 residues, from the cysteine through the phenylalanine. Only the CDR3 DNA is retained, 36 bases long and in frame from the first base. The label giving this sample's treatment or condition can be read as: oral pan-JAK inhibitor, 5-10 mg twice daily. Peripheral blood and lesional scalp punch biopsies were obtained from patients with alopecia areata. PBMCs were separated by density centrifugation and stained for CD3, CD4 and CD8, after which CD4+ and CD8+ T cells were sorted on a FACSAria. This record comes from a study of CD8+ T cells in alopecia areata listed by TCRdb under 2018. Looking at the study overall: Treated patients were enrolled in an open-label pilot trial of oral tofacitinib at 5 to 10 mg twice daily for moderate-to-severe alopecia areata. Tofacitinib was administered for 6 to 18 months, and 6 months of follow-up off drug were then conducted to assess delayed response and recurrence. The SALT score, which quantifies the percentage of affected scalp surface area, was used to measure disease severity in treated patients. The study used high-throughput TCRbeta sequencing to examine T cell clonal expansion in alopecia areata, in both the C3H/HeJ mouse model and human patients. Scalp tissue and sorted CD4+ and CD8+ peripheral blood T cells from patchy and totalis/universalis alopecia areata patients and from healthy controls were covered by human TCRbeta sequencing. Biopsies were taken from tofacitinib-treated patients at baseline and again at 4 and 24 weeks into treatment, and several of those patients also had a later scalp biopsy. Scalp clonality was compared among normal scalp (n=4), patchy alopecia areata scalp (n=8), and alopecia totalis/universalis scalp (n=8). RNA came from the PAXgene miRNA kit for fixed scalp, the miRNeasy kit for PBMCs, and the RNeasy kit for mouse skin. TCRbeta CDR3 regions were amplified by immunoSEQ multiplex PCR using 35 Vbeta forward and 13 Jbeta reverse primers. Findings and caveats that apply to the study as a whole: Compared with normal scalp, lesional scalp, particularly in alopecia totalis/universalis, had higher clonality and more expanded CD8+ clones, which suggests antigenic drive. Unlike mouse skin, which is dominated by gammadelta T cells, normal human skin has resident alphabeta T cells that are also sequenced, and this complicates analysis of the scalp TCR repertoire. Scalp clonality and the number of expanded CD8+ clones among the top 100 scalp clones were significantly decreased by tofacitinib. TCR sequences shared between patients were less clear than in mice, possibly partly because of HLA diversity in the patient population. Many expanded lesional clones were found to persist in scalp and blood during tofacitinib treatment, and relapse after treatment cessation may be partly explained by this persistence. Because the treated cohort was small and had only one nonresponder, larger studies are needed to examine links between baseline CD8+ expansion and response.

To prepare the library, the immunoSEQ multiplex PCR assay was applied. RNA was extracted from all samples and reverse transcribed into cDNA as template for TCR sequencing. SuperScript III was used for first-strand cDNA synthesis, primed with a 2:1 mix of oligo-dT and random hexamers. A synthetic immune receptor repertoire was used to gauge amplification bias, and whatever bias remained was removed computationally. The study's processing was this. After raw reads were preprocessed to remove errors, the CDR3 was defined following IMGT conventions as running from the conserved cysteine to phenylalanine. Clonality was computed as 1 minus the Shannon entropy, with the entropy normalized by log2 of the number of productive unique TCRs. CD4 or CD8 identity of scalp clones was inferred by cross-referencing scalp TCRbeta sequences with sorted blood CD4 and CD8 repertoires. Drawn from immuneACCESS, this table holds only the in-frame rearrangements with V and J called that TCRdb kept. Clones are partly lost; checked studies trace under half to an unresolved V gene and leave the rest unexplained. V and J calls plus clone size are reproduced from that table; the DNA served to infer D and trimming. The sample data list about 210,000 clones, and around two fifths of these were observed just once. Around 3% of the sample is in the top ten clones.

This clonotype was sampled from a human donor with alopecia areata. The chain employs TRBV18 and TRBJ2-5, with the D segment identity uncertain. Here the sequenced sample was CD4+ T cells sorted from blood, taken at approximately week 36, from a patient treated with tofacitinib. The DNA sequence reads TGTGCCAGCTCACCACAGTCGGAGACCCAGTACTTC. It specifies CASSPQSETQYF.